This paragraph reports one T cell receptor beta chain. The target antigen is unknown. Generated by immunoSEQ multiplex PCR, the TCRdb table keeps only in-frame clones and is missing some. The sample gives about 1 million clones, about 77% of which show up once; over 1.3% is in the top ten. The data stem from a study of shared clonotypes between healthy human individuals. About the research overall: With ages of 18 to 49, the donors were a couple of women and three men. General study points: Clonotypes shared by all four sorted-subset donors had higher generation probabilities than non-shared clonotypes. A small donor pool kept down the genetic and exposure-history diversity that was represented.

Trimming cost V 0 bases and J 4 bases, with 10 bases left between them. CDR3 size: 14 residues. Germline CDR1 is SGHRS and CDR2 is YFSETQ. The chain carries TRBV5-1 and TRBJ1-1, with D possibly TRBD1 on 6 matching bases. The receptor comes from a young man in good health. Input material: memory CD4+ T cells sorted from blood. Subset defined: CD45RA-negative fraction. For the CDR3, the DNA is TGCGCCAGCAGCTTGGTGGCAGGGGCCACTGAAGCTTTCTTT. It specifies CASSLVAGATEAFF.